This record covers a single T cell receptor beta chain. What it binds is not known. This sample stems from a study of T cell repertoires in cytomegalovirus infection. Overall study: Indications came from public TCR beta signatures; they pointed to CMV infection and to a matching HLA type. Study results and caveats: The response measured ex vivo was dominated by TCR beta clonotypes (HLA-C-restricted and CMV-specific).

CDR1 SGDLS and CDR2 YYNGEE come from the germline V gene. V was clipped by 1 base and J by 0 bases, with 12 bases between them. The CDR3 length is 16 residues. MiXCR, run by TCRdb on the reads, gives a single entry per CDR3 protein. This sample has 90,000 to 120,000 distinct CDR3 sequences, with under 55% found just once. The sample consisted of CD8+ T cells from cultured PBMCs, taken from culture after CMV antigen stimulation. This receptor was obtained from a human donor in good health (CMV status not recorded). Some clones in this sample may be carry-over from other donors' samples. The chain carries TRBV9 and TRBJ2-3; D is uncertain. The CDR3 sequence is CASSVKSLSSTDTQYF. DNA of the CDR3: TGTGCCAGCAGCGTAAAAAGCCTCAGCAGCACAGATACGCAGTATTTT.